This is a list of T cell receptor beta chains from one sample in a study of cytomegalovirus exposure and HLA in healthy donors. The protocol was immunoSEQ multiplex PCR, while the TCRdb copy is restricted to in-frame clones and leaves out a portion. The sample lists around 300,000 clones; around two thirds were seen once. Source material: PBMCs. These receptors were taken from a female donor in good health and CMV-seronegative. Both conserved end residues are part of each CDR3. A D gene is named only where the DNA matches it firmly. Clone size, where shown, is once, few, many, or a class for clones that have expanded.

J gene: TRBJ2-7
V gene: TRBV11-1
clone size: -
D gene: TRBD2
CDR3 DNA: TGTGCCAGCAGCACCGGGACTAGCGGGTACGAGCAGTACTTC
CDR3 protein: CASSTGTSGYEQYF

J gene: TRBJ2-7
V gene: TRBV27
clone size: -
D gene: -
CDR3 DNA: TGTGCCAGCAGTTTACCAGGGGCCGAGCAGTACTTC
CDR3 protein: CASSLPGAEQYF

J gene: TRBJ1-2
V gene: TRBV2
clone size: -
D gene: -
CDR3 DNA: TGTGCCAGCAGTGACCAGGACCAACCCGGAGGTGGCTACACCTTC
CDR3 protein: CASSDQDQPGGGYTF

J gene: TRBJ2-7
V gene: TRBV7-2
clone size: -
D gene: TRBD2
CDR3 DNA: TGTGCCAGCAGCTTAATCAGACCCGGGAAGCGGGAGGGTTCCTACGAGCAGTACTTC
CDR3 protein: CASSLIRPGKREGSYEQYF

J gene: TRBJ2-4
V gene: TRBV4-1
clone size: -
D gene: TRBD2
CDR3 DNA: TGCGCCAGCAGCCAAGAGATACTAGCGGACGCCAAAAACATTCAGTACTTC
CDR3 protein: CASSQEILADAKNIQYF

J gene: TRBJ1-5
V gene: TRBV4-1
clone size: few
D gene: TRBD1
CDR3 DNA: TGCGCCAGCAGCCAAGGGTCCAGGGGGTTTGATCAGCCCCAGCATTTT
CDR3 protein: CASSQGSRGFDQPQHF

J gene: TRBJ2-1
V gene: TRBV11-3
clone size: -
D gene: -
CDR3 DNA: TGTGCCAGCAGCTTAGGAATCGATGGCGGGATCAGGAATGAGCAGTTCTTC
CDR3 protein: CASSLGIDGGIRNEQFF

J gene: TRBJ1-5
V gene: TRBV9
clone size: -
D gene: TRBD1
CDR3 DNA: TGTGCCAGCAGCGTAGATGGGACAGATAAAGGCCAGCATTTT
CDR3 protein: CASSVDGTDKGQHF

J gene: TRBJ2-1
V gene: TRBV7-6
clone size: -
D gene: -
CDR3 DNA: TGTGCCAGCAGCGCCGAGCTAGAGGCGGGCTCCTACAATGAGCAGTTCTTC
CDR3 protein: CASSAELEAGSYNEQFF

J gene: TRBJ2-5
V gene: TRBV15
clone size: -
D gene: -
CDR3 DNA: TGTGCCACCAGCAGAGATCTTCCCGTCGGCGGGGAGACCCAGTACTTC
CDR3 protein: CATSRDLPVGGETQYF

J gene: TRBJ2-3
V gene: TRBV5-8
clone size: -
D gene: TRBD1
CDR3 DNA: TGTGCCAGCAGCGCACGACAGGGATTCACAGATACGCAGTATTTT
CDR3 protein: CASSARQGFTDTQYF

J gene: TRBJ2-7
V gene: TRBV2
clone size: -
D gene: TRBD1
CDR3 DNA: TGTGCCATTCGGGACAGGTTCACCTACGAGCAGTACTTC
CDR3 protein: CAIRDRFTYEQYF

J gene: TRBJ1-5
V gene: TRBV4-1
clone size: -
D gene: -
CDR3 DNA: TGCGCCACTCAGGGTGGCCCTAATCAGCCCCAGCATTTT
CDR3 protein: CATQGGPNQPQHF

J gene: TRBJ2-7
V gene: TRBV27
clone size: -
D gene: TRBD1
CDR3 DNA: TGTGCCAGCAGGCACGGGACAGGCGACTCCTACGAGCAGTACTTC
CDR3 protein: CASRHGTGDSYEQYF

J gene: TRBJ1-4
V gene: TRBV28
clone size: -
D gene: -
CDR3 DNA: TGTGCCAGCAGTTTGTCGGGGGAGGAAAAACTGTTTTTT
CDR3 protein: CASSLSGEEKLFF

J gene: TRBJ2-2
V gene: TRBV5-6
clone size: -
D gene: -
CDR3 DNA: TGTGCCAGCAGCTTGGGGGCAGGGCCCGGGGAGCTGTTTTTT
CDR3 protein: CASSLGAGPGELFF

J gene: TRBJ1-1
V gene: TRBV29-1
clone size: -
D gene: -
CDR3 DNA: TGCAGCGTTGTAAGGAGAATGAACACTGAAGCTTTCTTT
CDR3 protein: CSVVRRMNTEAFF

J gene: TRBJ2-3
V gene: TRBV5-5
clone size: once
D gene: TRBD1
CDR3 DNA: TGTGCCAGCAGCTTGGAGGGGACAGGGGGTACAGATACGCAGTATTTT
CDR3 protein: CASSLEGTGGTDTQYF

J gene: TRBJ2-1
V gene: TRBV5-4
clone size: -
D gene: -
CDR3 DNA: TGTGCCAGCAGCTCCAGACAGGAACACAATGAGCAGTTCTTC
CDR3 protein: CASSSRQEHNEQFF

J gene: TRBJ2-5
V gene: TRBV6-1
clone size: few
D gene: TRBD1
CDR3 DNA: TGTGCCAGCAGCACTGGGACAGGGGGGCGGGAGACCCAGTACTTC
CDR3 protein: CASSTGTGGRETQYF

J gene: TRBJ2-2
V gene: TRBV11-3
clone size: -
D gene: TRBD2
CDR3 DNA: TGTGCCAGCAGCCCGCGCCCAGCGGGAGGGAAAGAAACCGGGGAGCTGTTTTTT
CDR3 protein: CASSPRPAGGKETGELFF

J gene: TRBJ2-4
V gene: TRBV5-4
clone size: -
D gene: TRBD2
CDR3 DNA: TGTGCCAGCAGCTTGGAGGCGGGAGCTAACATTCAGTACTTC
CDR3 protein: CASSLEAGANIQYF

J gene: TRBJ2-2
V gene: TRBV4-2
clone size: few
D gene: -
CDR3 DNA: TGTGCCAGCAGCCAACAAAGCGGTCCCGGGGAGCTGTTTTTT
CDR3 protein: CASSQQSGPGELFF

J gene: TRBJ1-5
V gene: TRBV19
clone size: -
D gene: TRBD1
CDR3 DNA: TGTGCCAGTAGTATTCTGCGCTCGGACAGGAGCAATCAGCCCCAGCATTTT
CDR3 protein: CASSILRSDRSNQPQHF

J gene: TRBJ1-1
V gene: TRBV25-1
clone size: -
D gene: -
CDR3 DNA: TGTGCCAGCAGTCCCCTCAGGGCAGGCACTGAAGCTTTCTTT
CDR3 protein: CASSPLRAGTEAFF

J gene: TRBJ2-1
V gene: TRBV28
clone size: once
D gene: -
CDR3 DNA: TGTGCCAGCACCTCTCCCCGGGAAGTTTACAATGAGCAGTTCTTC
CDR3 protein: CASTSPREVYNEQFF

J gene: TRBJ2-2
V gene: TRBV25-1
clone size: few
D gene: -
CDR3 DNA: TGTGCCAGCAGCGAACCAGGGTACGACACCGGGGAGCTGTTTTTT
CDR3 protein: CASSEPGYDTGELFF

J gene: TRBJ2-1
V gene: TRBV7-9
clone size: once
D gene: TRBD1
CDR3 DNA: TGTTCCAGCATAGAGGGGACAGGAGACTACAATGAGCAGTTCTTC
CDR3 protein: CSSIEGTGDYNEQFF

J gene: TRBJ2-1
V gene: TRBV5-1
clone size: -
D gene: TRBD1
CDR3 DNA: TGCGCCAGCAGCCCGGGACAGGGAGGTTACCATGAGCAGTTCTTC
CDR3 protein: CASSPGQGGYHEQFF

J gene: TRBJ1-1
V gene: TRBV7-9
clone size: few
D gene: -
CDR3 DNA: TGTGCCAGCAGCTTTTCGGGGTTGAACACTGAAGCTTTCTTT
CDR3 protein: CASSFSGLNTEAFF

J gene: TRBJ2-1
V gene: TRBV19
clone size: -
D gene: -
CDR3 DNA: TGTGCCAGTAAGCTGCGAGGTGGTGTCCAGTTCTTC
CDR3 protein: CASKLRGGVQFF

J gene: TRBJ1-4
V gene: TRBV6-5
clone size: -
D gene: -
CDR3 DNA: TGTGCCAGCACCCAGCGGAGCTTGAATGAAAAACTGTTTTTT
CDR3 protein: CASTQRSLNEKLFF

J gene: TRBJ2-7
V gene: TRBV28
clone size: -
D gene: TRBD1
CDR3 DNA: TGTGCCAGCAGATCGACAGGGGGTATAACCCCCTACGAGCAGTACTTC
CDR3 protein: CASRSTGGITPYEQYF

J gene: TRBJ2-7
V gene: TRBV6-1
clone size: -
D gene: -
CDR3 DNA: TGTGCCAGCAGTCAATTAGCGGAAGGGCCCTACGAGCAGTACTTC
CDR3 protein: CASSQLAEGPYEQYF

J gene: TRBJ1-1
V gene: TRBV5-6
clone size: -
D gene: -
CDR3 DNA: TGTGCCAGCAGCCACGGTGACAGGCGTACTGAAGCTTTCTTT
CDR3 protein: CASSHGDRRTEAFF

J gene: TRBJ1-1
V gene: TRBV7-2
clone size: -
D gene: TRBD1
CDR3 DNA: TGTGCCAGCAGCCCGGGACAGGGAAAAACGGCTGAAGCTTTCTTT
CDR3 protein: CASSPGQGKTAEAFF

J gene: TRBJ2-3
V gene: TRBV11-2
clone size: -
D gene: TRBD2
CDR3 DNA: TGTGCCAGCAGCTTCTGGGGGGGAGTGAACACAGATACGCAGTATTTT
CDR3 protein: CASSFWGGVNTDTQYF

J gene: TRBJ1-5
V gene: TRBV15
clone size: -
D gene: -
CDR3 DNA: TGTGCCACCAGCAGAGAACAGGTCGGCAATCAGCCCCAGCATTTT
CDR3 protein: CATSREQVGNQPQHF

J gene: TRBJ2-7
V gene: TRBV7-2
clone size: once
D gene: TRBD2
CDR3 DNA: TGTGCCAGCAGCCCGCGGGAGGGCCCCTACGAGCAGTACTTC
CDR3 protein: CASSPREGPYEQYF

J gene: TRBJ2-3
V gene: TRBV7-9
clone size: -
D gene: TRBD2
CDR3 DNA: TGTGCCAGCCAGGGAGGGGAGTTTGCTAGCACAGATACGCAGTATTTT
CDR3 protein: CASQGGEFASTDTQYF

J gene: TRBJ2-1
V gene: TRBV30
clone size: -
D gene: -
CDR3 DNA: TGTGCCTGGAGTGATACAGGCGACAATGAGCAGTTCTTC
CDR3 protein: CAWSDTGDNEQFF

J gene: TRBJ2-3
V gene: TRBV7-3
clone size: -
D gene: TRBD2
CDR3 DNA: TGTGCCAGCAGCCCCACGGGGGGTAGCGGGAGTGCTAGCACAGATACGCAGTATTTT
CDR3 protein: CASSPTGGSGSASTDTQYF

J gene: TRBJ1-2
V gene: TRBV9
clone size: -
D gene: -
CDR3 DNA: TGTGCCAGCAGCGCAAACAGGGATGGCTACACCTTC
CDR3 protein: CASSANRDGYTF

J gene: TRBJ2-7
V gene: TRBV7-9
clone size: -
D gene: TRBD2
CDR3 DNA: TGTGCCAGCAGCTTAGAAGGGGAGGGCTACGAGCAGTACTTC
CDR3 protein: CASSLEGEGYEQYF

J gene: TRBJ1-2
V gene: TRBV10-3
clone size: -
D gene: TRBD1
CDR3 DNA: TGTGCCATCAGTGAAGGGACAGGGGATGGCTACACCTTC
CDR3 protein: CAISEGTGDGYTF

J gene: TRBJ2-7
V gene: TRBV18
clone size: -
D gene: TRBD1
CDR3 DNA: TGTGCCAGCTCAATGACAGGGGCGACCTACGAGCAGTACTTC
CDR3 protein: CASSMTGATYEQYF

J gene: TRBJ2-7
V gene: TRBV5-4
clone size: -
D gene: TRBD1
CDR3 DNA: TGTGCCAGCAGCCCCTCAGGGGGCGCCCACTCATACGAGCAGTACTTC
CDR3 protein: CASSPSGGAHSYEQYF

J gene: TRBJ2-3
V gene: TRBV6-6
clone size: few
D gene: -
CDR3 DNA: TGTGCCAGCATTGTACCGGGACTCGGGGGAGATACGCAGTATTTT
CDR3 protein: CASIVPGLGGDTQYF

J gene: TRBJ2-5
V gene: TRBV7-9
clone size: -
D gene: -
CDR3 DNA: TGTGCCAGCAGCCCGGACTACAAAGAGACCCAGTACTTC
CDR3 protein: CASSPDYKETQYF

J gene: TRBJ1-1
V gene: TRBV5-1
clone size: few
D gene: TRBD1
CDR3 DNA: TGCGCCAGCAGCCCCGGGACAGGCCATGAAGCTTTCTTT
CDR3 protein: CASSPGTGHEAFF

J gene: TRBJ2-1
V gene: TRBV28
clone size: few
D gene: -
CDR3 DNA: TGTGCCAGCAGATCATACAATGAGCAGTTCTTC
CDR3 protein: CASRSYNEQFF

J gene: TRBJ2-1
V gene: TRBV16
clone size: -
D gene: TRBD2
CDR3 DNA: TGTGCCAGCAGCCATGGACGGGAGGGGTGGAATGAGCAGTTCTTC
CDR3 protein: CASSHGREGWNEQFF

J gene: TRBJ1-1
V gene: TRBV28
clone size: -
D gene: -
CDR3 DNA: TGTGCCAGCAGTCTCCTGCAGGCCGTGAACACTGAAGCTTTCTTT
CDR3 protein: CASSLLQAVNTEAFF

J gene: TRBJ2-1
V gene: TRBV7-9
clone size: -
D gene: -
CDR3 DNA: TGTGCCAGCAGCTTACCCCGCTCAGGCAATGAGCAGTTCTTC
CDR3 protein: CASSLPRSGNEQFF